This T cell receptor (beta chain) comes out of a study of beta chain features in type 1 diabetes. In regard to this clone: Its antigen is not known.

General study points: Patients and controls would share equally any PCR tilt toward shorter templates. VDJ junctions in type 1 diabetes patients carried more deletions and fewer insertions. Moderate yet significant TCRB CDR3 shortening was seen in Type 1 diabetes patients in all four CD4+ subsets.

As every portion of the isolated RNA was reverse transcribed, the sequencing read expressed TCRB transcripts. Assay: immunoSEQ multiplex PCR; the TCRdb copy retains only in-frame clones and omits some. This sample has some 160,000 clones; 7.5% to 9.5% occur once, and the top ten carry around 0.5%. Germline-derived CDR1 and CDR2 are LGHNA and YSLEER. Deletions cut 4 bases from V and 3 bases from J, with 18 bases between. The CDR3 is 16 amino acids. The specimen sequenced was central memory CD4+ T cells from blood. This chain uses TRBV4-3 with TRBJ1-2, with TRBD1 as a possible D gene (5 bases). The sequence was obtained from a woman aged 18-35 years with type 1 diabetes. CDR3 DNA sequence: TGCGCCAGCAGCCCCACCGGGGGAAGGTCTGACTATGGCTACACCTTC. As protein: CASSPTGGRSDYGYTF.